This T cell receptor beta chain stems from a study of OX40 agonist ivuxolimab in advanced cancers. With 4 bases clipped from V and 5 bases from J, the junction kept 9 bases outside the gene matches. The CDR3 contains 15 residues. Looked up from germline, CDR1 is SEHNR and CDR2 is FQNEAQ (reference sequence). The method was immunoSEQ multiplex PCR; TCRdb's version includes in-frame clones alone and lacks a portion of them. The top ten clones hold just under 2% of a sample with approximately 91,000 clones, just over 85% of them seen once. This sample comprised CD4+ or CD8+ T cells sorted from blood, obtained in a trial of the OX40 agonist ivuxolimab. The TCR sequence derives from an adult with an advanced solid tumor such as melanoma, head and neck, liver or kidney cancer. The chain combines TRBV7-9 with TRBJ1-1; 8 bases line up with TRBD1. In DNA form, the CDR3 reads TGTGCCAGCAGCTCACCAGACAGGGGAAAGACTGAAGCTTTCTTT. Translated, it gives CASSSPDRGKTEAFF.